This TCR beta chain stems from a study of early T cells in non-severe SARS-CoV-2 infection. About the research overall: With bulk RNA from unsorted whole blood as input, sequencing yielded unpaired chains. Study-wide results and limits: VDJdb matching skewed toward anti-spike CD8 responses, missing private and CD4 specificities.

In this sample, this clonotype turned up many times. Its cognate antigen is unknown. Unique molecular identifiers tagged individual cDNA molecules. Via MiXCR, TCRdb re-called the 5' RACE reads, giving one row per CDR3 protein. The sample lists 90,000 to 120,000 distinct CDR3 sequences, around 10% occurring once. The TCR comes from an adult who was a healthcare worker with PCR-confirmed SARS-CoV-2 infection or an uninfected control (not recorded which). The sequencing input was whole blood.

The CDR3 loop reads CSAHQMGADTQYF. CDR3 nucleotides: TGCAGTGCTCACCAAATGGGGGCAGATACGCAGTATTTT. The chain uses TRBV20-1 and TRBJ2-3; the D gene could be TRBD1 or TRBD2 (5 bases each). The ends were cut back, 5 bases at V and 4 bases at J, with 13 bases in the middle. This CDR3 has 13 amino acids. The germline gives CDR1 DFQATT, CDR2 SNEGSKA (reference sequence).